This TCR beta chain was profiled in a study of T cell changes during pregnancy in multiple sclerosis. This CDR3 region has 15 residues. Deletions cut 2 bases from V and 6 bases from J, with 14 bases between. Germline values: CDR1 MNHEY, CDR2 SMNVEV (reference sequence). TCRdb's copy holds only in-frame clones and misses some; the assay was immunoSEQ multiplex PCR. Of about 36,000 clones listed, about nine tenths are singletons. The origin of this receptor is a female donor with multiple sclerosis, enrolled in a pregnancy study. The specimen comprised CD8+ T cells from peripheral blood mononuclear cells, sampled in the third trimester of pregnancy. J is TRBJ2-1 and V is TRBV27; D is ambiguous. As DNA, the CDR3 is TGTGCCAGCAGTTTAGGATCCCCAGGTACCAATGAGCAGTTCTTC. Its protein is CASSLGSPGTNEQFF.